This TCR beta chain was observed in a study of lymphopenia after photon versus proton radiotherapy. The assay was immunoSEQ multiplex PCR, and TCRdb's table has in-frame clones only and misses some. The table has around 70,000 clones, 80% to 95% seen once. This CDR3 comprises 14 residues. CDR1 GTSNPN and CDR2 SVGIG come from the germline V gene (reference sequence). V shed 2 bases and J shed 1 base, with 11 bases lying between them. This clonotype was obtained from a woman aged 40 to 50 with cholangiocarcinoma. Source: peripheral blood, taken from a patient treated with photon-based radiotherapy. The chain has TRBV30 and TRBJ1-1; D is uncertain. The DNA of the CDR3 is TGTGCCTGGAGTCGGCAACCAAAGAACACTGAAGCTTTCTTT. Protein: CAWSRQPKNTEAFF.